This TCR beta chain is drawn from a study of cytomegalovirus exposure and HLA in healthy donors. 60 Vbeta and 13 Jbeta primers were used in PCR. In the authors' workflow: Roughly 11 million shared chains were among the 60 million to 80 million unique TCR beta chains that a later analysis counted. The protocol was immunoSEQ multiplex PCR, while the TCRdb copy is restricted to in-frame clones and leaves out a portion. V and J calls and clone size are given by that table; D and trimming were obtained from the DNA. The sample lists fewer than 200,000 clones, about 77% occurring once. CDR3 length: 15 amino acids. Between the trimmed V and J ends, which lost 7 bases and 8 bases, there was a span of 24 bases. Per the germline V gene, CDR1 is SQVTM and CDR2 is ANQGSEA.

Sequenced: PBMCs. V is TRBV29-1 and J is TRBJ2-1; a possible D gene is TRBD2 (7 bases). The source is a woman aged 45 to 65 in good health and CMV-seronegative. The CDR3 sequence: CSALDRGAYSDEQFF. The CDR3 DNA reads TGCAGCGCCCTGGATCGGGGGGCCTATTCGGATGAGCAGTTCTTC.